This T cell receptor (beta chain) stems from a study of graft-versus-host responses after intestinal transplantation. About the research overall: Transplant types were multivisceral, liver-intestinal, or isolated intestinal. Recipients were all induced with anti-thymocyte globulin, then given tacrolimus and steroids for 2 to 4 years.

Of note for this clone: What it recognizes is unknown.

Produced via immunoSEQ multiplex PCR; TCRdb's table is partial and in-frame only. The table includes approximately 81,000 clones, more than 75% detected once. Deletions cut 0 bases from V and 4 bases from J, with 5 bases between. CDR3 size: 13 residues. The germline V gene has CDR1 SGHDT and CDR2 YYEEEE. Whole-study findings and limits: Some patients had graft-donor T cell macrochimerism, and their allografts showed high graft-versus-host to host-versus-graft clonal ratios. Marrow from the recipient contained GvH clones, some of which had appeared first in ileum or blood.

This chain joins TRBV5-6 and TRBJ1-3; no definite D call. This clonotype was sampled from a human donor who was the organ donor for an intestinal transplant. Sequenced here: unstimulated CD8+ T cells sorted from spleen or lymph node cells, sampled before transplant. The CDR3 region is CASSLAGGNTIYF. The CDR3 nucleotides are TGTGCCAGCAGCTTGGCCGGGGGAAACACCATATATTTT.